Each of the 11 T cell receptor beta chains below was sequenced from the same sample in a study of breast tumors, draining lymph nodes, adjacent tissues. TCRdb reprocessed the multiplex PCR reads with MiXCR, giving one entry per CDR3 protein. The repertoire holds some 22,000 distinct CDR3 sequences, 60% to 70% seen once, with around a quarter in the top ten. The sequenced sample consisted of tumor-adjacent breast tissue. The receptor set was obtained from a female donor with breast cancer. Some clones in this sample may be carry-over from other donors' samples.

This clonotype was observed a single time. The chain recombines TRBV19 with TRBJ1-5; D is possibly TRBD1 (6 bases). The CDR3 extends over 15 amino acids. Germline V gene data show CDR1 as LNHDA and CDR2 as SQIVND (reference sequence). V dropped 6 bases and J dropped 5 bases, with 17 bases sitting between them. CDR3 coding DNA: TGTGCCAGTAGCCTTCTAGGGGGGGGCTATCAGCCCCAGCATTTT. It specifies CASSLLGGGYQPQHF. The entire variable domain, with the rest obtained from reference TRBV19 and TRBJ1-5, is as follows: DGGITQSPKYLFRKEGQNVTLSCEQNLNHDAMYWYRQDPGQGLRLIYYSQIVNDFQKGDIAEGYSVSREKKESFPLTVTSAQKNPTAFYLCASSLLGGGYQPQHFGDGTRLSIL.

The chain links TRBV30 to TRBJ2-7, with TRBD2 identical over 13 bases. After removal of 0 bases from V and 6 bases from J, the junction contained 2 bases not matched to a gene. The CDR3 has 14 amino acids. Germline V gives CDR1 GTSNPN, CDR2 SVGIG (reference sequence). The CDR3 bases are TGTGCCTGGAGTGTACGGACTAGCGGGGGCGAGCAGTACTTC. This encodes CAWSVRTSGGEQYF.

The V and J genes are TRBV9 and TRBJ1-6; 7 bases agree with TRBD1. The CDR3 extends over 14 amino acids. V was pared by 2 bases and J by 7 bases, with 3 bases of the junction left unmatched. Germline values: CDR1 SGDLS, CDR2 YYNGEE. CDR3 bases: TGTGCCAGCAGCGTGGGACAGCTCAATTCACCCCTCCACTTT. Encoded protein: CASSVGQLNSPLHF. Combining the CDR3 with reference TRBV9 and TRBJ1-6 gives the whole variable domain DSGVTQTPKHLITATGQRVTLRCSPRSGDLSVYWYQQSLDQGLQFLIQYYNGEERAKGNILERFSAQQFPDLHSELNLSSLELGDSALYFCASSVGQLNSPLHFGNGTRLTVT.

This clonotype was seen repeatedly, ten times or more. The chain employs TRBV5-6 and TRBJ2-3; D tentatively reads TRBD1 or TRBD2 (5 bases each). The CDR3 extends over 15 amino acids. V lost 5 bases and J lost 1, with 14 bases in between. The germline gives CDR1 SGHDT, CDR2 YYEEEE. This CDR3 reads CASRGTALGTDTQYF. In DNA form, the CDR3 reads TGTGCCAGCAGAGGGACGGCCTTGGGCACAGATACGCAGTATTTT.

The CDR3: CASSLAGNYGYTF. CDR3 coding DNA: TGTGCCAGCAGCTTAGCGGGGAACTATGGCTACACCTTC. The chain is built from TRBV7-9 and TRBJ1-2; no reliable D call. V was cut by 0 bases and J by 2 bases, with 4 bases left in between. CDR1 and CDR2 from the germline V gene are SEHNR and FQNEAQ (reference sequence). The CDR3 sequence is 13 residues long.

This chain's CDR3 is CSAWTASSYEQYF. The CDR3 DNA reads as TGCAGCGCTTGGACGGCGAGCTCCTACGAGCAGTACTTC. The V and J genes are TRBV29-1 and TRBJ2-7; the D is unclear. Germline CDR1 reads SQVTM; CDR2 reads ANQGSEA. CDR3 length: 13 residues. V lost 7 bases and J 0 bases, leaving 13 bases between the germline ends.

This clonotype occurred many times. This sequence joins TRBV20-1 and TRBJ2-5; maybe TRBD2 (5 bases). The CDR3 totals 15 residues. CDR1 is DFQATT and CDR2 is SNEGSKA in the germline V gene (reference sequence). Trimming removed 5 bases from V and 2 bases from J, with 18 bases in between. The CDR3 region is CSAPPWGESQETQYF. CDR3 bases: TGCAGTGCTCCCCCCTGGGGAGAGTCTCAAGAGACCCAGTACTTC.

V usage is TRBV7-3 and J usage is TRBJ2-1; TRBD1 or TRBD2 may be the D gene (5 bases each). Germline V gene lookup returns CDR1 SGHTA and CDR2 FQGTGA. Deletions cut 1 base from V and 6 bases from J, with 10 bases between. The CDR3 loop spans 14 amino acids. DNA of the CDR3: TGTGCCAGCAGCTTAAGGGGCAGCGGCAATGAGCAGTTCTTC. It yields the protein CASSLRGSGNEQFF.

V is TRBV29-1 and J is TRBJ1-1, with D unclear. CDR3 length: 13 residues. V was cut by 4 bases and J by 1 base, with 10 bases left in between. CDR1 and CDR2 (germline): SQVTM, ANQGSEA. Here the CDR3 DNA reads TGCAGCGTTGCGAGACAACGGAACACTGAAGCTTTCTTT. Translated, it gives CSVARQRNTEAFF.

This clonotype has just a few counts. The chain recombines TRBV29-1 with TRBJ1-2, with a tentative D call TRBD1 (6 bases). Trimming removed 4 bases at V and 8 bases at J, with 17 bases between. The germline CDR1 and CDR2 sequences are SQVTM and ANQGSEA. This CDR3 has 13 amino acids. CDR3 DNA sequence: TGCAGCGTTGGAGTGGGGGCGCCGGTCGGCTACACCTTC. Protein: CSVGVGAPVGYTF. Complete variable domain (other parts from reference TRBV29-1 and TRBJ1-2): SAVISQKPSRDICQRGTSLTIQCQVDSQVTMMFWYRQQPGQSLTLIATANQGSEATYESGFVIDKFPISRPNLTFSTLTVSNMSPEDSSIYLCSVGVGAPVGYTFGSGTRLTVV.

About this clonotype itself: A junction end diverges from the germline sequence, so it may reflect a read error. This CDR3 reads CASSQLGTALSTGTQYF. CDR3 bases: TGTGCCAGCAGCCAACTCGGGACCGCCCTTAGCACAGGTACGCAGTATTTT. The rearrangement joins TRBV3-1 to TRBJ2-3; D may match TRBD1 or TRBD2 (5 bases each). The CDR3 sequence is 17 residues long. Germline V CDR1 and CDR2: LGHDT, YNNKEL (reference sequence).